The source of this T cell receptor (beta chain) is a study of T cell changes during pregnancy in multiple sclerosis. V dropped 3 bases and J dropped 10 bases, with 20 bases sitting between them. Germline CDR1 reads SGHDT; CDR2 reads YYEEEE. This CDR3 contains 16 residues. The repertoire was sequenced with immunoSEQ multiplex PCR; TCRdb's copy has only in-frame clones and lacks some. The sample includes approximately 58,000 clones, about 92% of them seen just once. This TCR came from a female donor in good health, enrolled as a control in a pregnancy study. The sample was peripheral blood, taken in the second trimester of pregnancy. The chain is built from TRBV5-6 and TRBJ1-6, with D possibly matching TRBD1 (6 bases). CDR3 in DNA: TGTGCCAGCAGCTGGTGGTGGCAGGGGAAAGGATCACCCCTCCACTTT. Protein: CASSWWWQGKGSPLHF.